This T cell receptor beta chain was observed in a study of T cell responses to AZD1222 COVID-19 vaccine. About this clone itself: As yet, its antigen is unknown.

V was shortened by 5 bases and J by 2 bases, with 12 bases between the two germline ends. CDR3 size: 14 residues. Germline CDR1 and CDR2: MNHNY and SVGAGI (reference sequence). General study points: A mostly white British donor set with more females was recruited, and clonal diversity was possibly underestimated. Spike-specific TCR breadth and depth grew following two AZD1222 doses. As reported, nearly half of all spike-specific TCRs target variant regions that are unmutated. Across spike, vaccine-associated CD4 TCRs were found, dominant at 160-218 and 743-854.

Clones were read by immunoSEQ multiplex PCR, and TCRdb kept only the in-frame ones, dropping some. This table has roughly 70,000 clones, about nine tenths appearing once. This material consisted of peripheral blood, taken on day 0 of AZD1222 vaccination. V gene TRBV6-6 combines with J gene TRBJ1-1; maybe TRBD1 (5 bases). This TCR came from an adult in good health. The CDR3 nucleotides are TGTGCCAGCAGTGATAGGGGTCTTAACACTGAAGCTTTCTTT. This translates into CASSDRGLNTEAFF.